Given below is one T cell receptor beta chain in context. The data derive from a study of CD8+ T cells in alopecia areata. Extracted from the samples, RNA was reverse transcribed into cDNA to serve as the sequencing template. The data were produced by immunoSEQ multiplex PCR, yet TCRdb's version contains in-frame clones alone and is incomplete. In the table there are fewer than 200,000 clones, 50% to 60% of which are singletons. The V end was cut by 4 bases, the J end by 6 bases, with 16 bases between. From germline, CDR1 is MNHEY and CDR2 SMNVEV (reference sequence). This CDR3 comprises 14 residues. This rearrangement joins TRBV27 to TRBJ2-7; D might be TRBD2 (6 bases). Sequencing was performed on CD4+ T cells sorted from blood, taken at week 0. This TCR was sampled from a human donor with alopecia areata. CDR3: CASSSRREVSEQYF. CDR3 DNA: TGTGCCAGCAGTTCCCGGCGGGAAGTAAGCGAGCAGTACTTC.